This T cell receptor beta chain was sequenced during a study of blood T cells in healthy people across ages. A sample-barcoded 5' primer and a J-beta primer mix were used in a second PCR of roughly 7 to 12 cycles. TCRdb reprocessed the 5' RACE reads via MiXCR and lists one record per CDR3 protein. The repertoire holds about 720,000 distinct CDR3 sequences, with 22% as singletons. V was cut by 1 base and J by 12 bases, with 12 bases left in between. The CDR3 has 13 residues. Germline values: CDR1 SGHNT, CDR2 YENEEA. The rearrangement joins TRBV11-3 to TRBJ1-4, with D possibly TRBD1 on 5 matching bases. The origin of this receptor is a man in his sixties or seventies in good health. The sample taken for sequencing was blood. The CDR3 sequence: CASSLGLGEQLFF. For the CDR3, the DNA is TGTGCCAGCAGCTTAGGATTGGGGGAACAACTGTTTTTT.